This entry concerns a single TCR beta chain. These data belong to a study of blood T cell repertoires in COVID-19. At the level of the study: COVID-19 samples, acute and convalescent, were from the United States, Italy and Spain.

Original data processing: It was from reference gene primer amplification that nucleated cell counts were estimated. Using immunoSEQ multiplex PCR, the repertoire was profiled, and TCRdb retains in-frame clones only, with some absent. That table is the source of V, J and clone size, and D and trimming were worked out from the DNA. Found here are about 58,000 clones, over 80% of them singletons; the top ten hold roughly 1.4%. With 4 bases removed from V and 4 bases from J, the gap between germline ends came to 11 bases. The CDR3 is 13 amino acids. From germline, CDR1 is SGDLS and CDR2 YYNGEE. Sequenced material: peripheral blood. The sequence derives from a man between 60 and 75 years old with acute or convalescent COVID-19. The chain joins TRBV9 to TRBJ1-2; no clear D. The CDR3 sequence is CASSPRETYGYTF. In DNA, the CDR3 is TGTGCCAGCAGCCCTAGAGAGACCTATGGCTACACCTTC.